This TCR beta chain was identified during a study of blood T cell repertoires in COVID-19. Recruitment covered some 25 US areas and drew participants whose ages spanned roughly 18 to 89 years. Participants were placed into cohorts based on the clinical history they reported. In the study's own analysis: Reference gene primer amplification yielded estimated nucleated cell counts. Generated by immunoSEQ multiplex PCR, the TCRdb table keeps only in-frame clones and is missing some. From that table come the V and J calls and clone size; the DNA was used to work out D and trimming. Of fewer than 250,000 clones listed, around 88% are singletons. CDR3 length equals 14 residues. The junction had 5 bases not matched to a gene; V was cut back by 0 bases and J by 9 bases. Germline values: CDR1 SGHRS, CDR2 YFSETQ.

The chain is built from TRBV5-1 and TRBJ2-1; 8 bases are a match to TRBD1. The clonotype comes from a woman aged 45-59 years with acute COVID-19. The sequencing sample was made of PBMCs or T cells enriched from blood (not recorded which). This CDR3 reads CASSLGQGIGEQFF. DNA of the CDR3: TGCGCCAGCAGCTTGGGACAGGGGATCGGTGAGCAGTTCTTC.